These 29 T cell receptor beta chains share one sample of origin, sequenced in a study of neurological immune-mediated disorders. TCRdb ran MiXCR on the 5' RACE reads and lists one entry per CDR3 protein. Of more than 50,000 distinct CDR3 sequences listed, around 3.9% are singletons. Sequenced sample: PBMCs. The receptors here all came from a man in his thirties or forties with multiple sclerosis.

In its sample, this clonotype was seen many times. The gene calls are TRBV5-1 and TRBJ2-1; D is ambiguous. The CDR3 is made up of 18 amino acids. The V end was cut by 0 bases, the J end by 4 bases, with 20 bases between. Germline CDR1 SGHRS, CDR2 YFSETQ. DNA of the CDR3: TGCGCCAGCAGCTTGGAACTCCCCGAGACAACCGGGTACAATGAGCAGTTCTTC. It is translated as CASSLELPETTGYNEQFF. Full variable domain (remainder filled in from reference TRBV5-1 and TRBJ2-1): KAGVTQTPRYLIKTRGQQVTLSCSPISGHRSVSWYQQTPGQGLQFLFEYFSETQRNKGNFPGRFSGRQFSNSRSEMNVSTLELGDSALYLCASSLELPETTGYNEQFFGPGTRLTVL.

This clonotype was counted at least ten times. The V gene is TRBV20-1, the J gene TRBJ1-5; 10 nucleotides align to TRBD1. The length of the CDR3 is 13 residues. Germline values: CDR1 DFQATT, CDR2 SNEGSKA (reference sequence). J gave up 4 bases and V 7 bases, and 4 bases lay outside the gene matches. Here the CDR3 DNA reads TGCAGTGGGAGGACAGGGGGGAATCAGCCCCAGCATTTT. Translation: CSGRTGGNQPQHF.

This clonotype has at least ten counts. The gene calls are TRBV27 and TRBJ1-2; D ambiguous. The CDR3 runs 12 residues. V lost 8 bases, J lost 1 base, and 8 bases lay in between. Germline CDR1 and CDR2: MNHEY and SMNVEV (reference sequence). CDR3 region: CASGPFNYGYTF. In DNA form, the CDR3 reads TGTGCCAGCGGTCCGTTTAACTATGGCTACACCTTC.

This clonotype was observed many times. J is TRBJ1-2 and V is TRBV6-5; possible D gene TRBD1, 5 bases. The germline V and J ends were trimmed by 6 bases and 2 bases, with 10 bases remaining between them. The CDR3 has 13 residues. Germline lookup yields CDR1 MNHEY and CDR2 SVGAGI. CDR3 amino acids: CASRTSGNYGYTF. The CDR3 nucleotides read TGTGCCAGCAGAACTTCAGGGAACTATGGCTACACCTTC.

The table lists this clonotype with many counts. V is TRBV12-3 or TRBV12-4 and J is TRBJ1-2; D might be TRBD1 (5 bases). The length of the CDR3 is 13 residues. Trimming took 5 bases from V and 1 from J, leaving 8 bases between them. CDR3 in DNA: TGTGCCAGCAGTCGGGACGGTAACTATGGCTACACCTTC. Translating gives CASSRDGNYGYTF.

This clonotype was picked up many times. This sequence joins TRBV7-9 and TRBJ2-4; D is possibly TRBD1 (6 bases). Trimming stripped 3 bases from V and 0 bases from J, with 15 bases between. Looked up from germline, CDR1 is SEHNR and CDR2 is FQNEAQ (reference sequence). The CDR3 is made up of 17 amino acids. The CDR3 loop reads CASSFPQGGLAKNIQYF. DNA for the CDR3: TGTGCCAGCAGCTTCCCCCAAGGGGGTCTAGCCAAAAACATTCAGTACTTC.

At least ten counts were recorded for this clonotype. V usage is TRBV20-1 and J usage is TRBJ2-1; 10 positions match TRBD2. CDR3 length: 14 residues. After removal of 4 bases from V and 3 bases from J, the junction contained 3 bases not matched to a gene. Germline V gene lookup returns CDR1 DFQATT and CDR2 SNEGSKA (reference sequence). The DNA for the CDR3 is TGCAGTGCTATCCAGCGGGGGGGCTACAATGAGCAGTTCTTC. This codes for CSAIQRGGYNEQFF.

This clonotype showed up many times. V usage is TRBV5-1 and J usage is TRBJ2-5, with D perhaps TRBD1 (6 bases). Per germline, CDR1 SGHRS and CDR2 YFSETQ. This CDR3 contains 14 residues. V dropped 6 bases and J dropped 1 base, with 13 bases sitting between them. As DNA, the CDR3 is TGCGCCAGCAACACCGGGACAAGCCAAGAGACCCAGTACTTC. It specifies CASNTGTSQETQYF.

The table lists this clonotype with many counts. The chain couples TRBV10-3 to TRBJ2-3; TRBD2 matches 10 bases. V lost 4 bases and J lost 5; bases outside the gene matches: 6. Per the germline V gene, CDR1 is ENHRY and CDR2 is SYGVKD. There are 15 residues in the CDR3. The CDR3 nucleotides are TGTGCCATCAGTGCCACTAGCGGGGTTATAGATACGCAGTATTTT. Translation gives CAISATSGVIDTQYF.

In its sample, this clonotype was seen many times. This chain links TRBV18 with TRBJ2-7, with TRBD2 as a possible D gene (5 bases). Germline V lookup: CDR1 KGHSH, CDR2 LQKENI. This CDR3 is built from 12 residues. V lost 5 bases, J lost 2 bases, and 7 bases lay in between. The CDR3 sequence: CASSGRAYEQYF. The CDR3 bases are TGTGCCAGCTCAGGGAGAGCCTACGAGCAGTACTTC.

Ten or more counts support this clonotype. The chain has TRBV15 and TRBJ2-1; D remains ambiguous. V lost 1 base, J lost 5 bases, and 12 bases lay in between. CDR1 is LNHNV, CDR2 YYDKDF, per germline (reference sequence). The CDR3 totals 15 residues. The DNA for the CDR3 is TGTGCCACCAGCAGAGTCGGCAGCTTTAACAATGAGCAGTTCTTC. This gives the protein CATSRVGSFNNEQFF.

Only one count was recorded for this clonotype. A much larger clone lies one base from this, so it may be a read error. The chain uses TRBV5-1 and TRBJ1-5; the D is unclear. The V gene's germline CDR1 is SGHRS and CDR2 YFSETQ. The CDR3 runs 15 residues. The CDR3, as DNA: TGCGCCAGCAGCTTGGCCGGGGTATTCAATCAGACCCAGCATTTT. It translates to CASSLAGVFNQTQHF.

In its sample, this clonotype was seen many times. The V gene is TRBV10-2, the J gene TRBJ2-1; D is undetermined. V was pared by 5 bases and J by 4 bases, with 9 bases between. The CDR3 is 13 amino acids. Looked up from germline, CDR1 is WSHSY and CDR2 is SAAADI. The CDR3 region is CASSIGRYNEQFF. For the CDR3, the DNA is TGCGCCAGCAGTATCGGACGTTACAATGAGCAGTTCTTC.

This clonotype was found many times. This chain links TRBV29-1 with TRBJ2-7; D may be TRBD1 (6 bases). In germline, CDR1 is SQVTM, CDR2 ANQGSEA. The germline V and J ends were trimmed by 1 base and 5 bases, with 9 bases remaining between them. This CDR3 is built from 12 residues. This chain's CDR3 is CSVEVGTNEQYF. CDR3 in DNA: TGCAGCGTTGAAGTTGGGACAAACGAGCAGTACTTC.

There are many counts of this clonotype. The chain links TRBV5-5 to TRBJ1-1; no reliable D call. CDR1 is SGHKS and CDR2 is YYEKEE in the germline V gene (reference sequence). V was cut by 0 bases and J by 0 bases, with 6 bases left in between. The CDR3 is made up of 14 amino acids. Written as DNA, the CDR3 is TGTGCCAGCAGCTTGGGTGGTTTGAACACTGAAGCTTTCTTT. It codes for CASSLGGLNTEAFF.

This clonotype was observed at least ten times. The V gene is TRBV7-7, the J gene TRBJ2-6; no clear D gene. Germline CDR1 SSHAT, CDR2 FNYEAQ (reference sequence). V was clipped by 5 bases and J by 0 bases, with 8 bases between them. The CDR3 is made up of 15 amino acids. The CDR3 loop is CASSPMDSGANVLTF. CDR3 DNA: TGTGCCAGCAGCCCGATGGACTCTGGGGCCAACGTCCTGACTTTC.

This clonotype was seen at least ten times. The rearrangement joins TRBV4-3 to TRBJ1-1; possible D gene TRBD1, 5 bases. Germline loops: CDR1 LGHNA, CDR2 YSLEER. The CDR3 consists of 16 residues. V lost 4 bases and J lost 4, with 19 bases in between. CDR3 sequence: CASSRGTFEVVTEAFF. In nucleotides, the CDR3 is TGCGCCAGCAGCCGCGGGACCTTTGAGGTTGTCACTGAAGCTTTCTTT.

There are many counts of this clonotype. CDR3 protein: CATSRPPSDTQYF. Here the CDR3 DNA reads TGTGCCACCAGCAGGCCCCCATCAGATACGCAGTATTTT. The chain links TRBV15 to TRBJ2-3; D ambiguous. Trimming took 3 bases from V and 4 from J, leaving 8 bases between them. CDR1 and CDR2 (germline): LNHNV, YYDKDF (reference sequence). The CDR3 runs 13 residues.

This clonotype was seen many times. V is TRBV2 and J is TRBJ2-7, with D possibly matching TRBD2 (5 bases). The CDR3 runs to 16 residues. CDR1 and CDR2 (germline): SNHLY, FYNNEI. V was trimmed by 1 base and J by 0 bases, leaving 13 bases between them. The CDR3 bases are TGTGCCAGCAGTGAAGGCTTCGGGGAAAGCTCCTACGAGCAGTACTTC. Translation: CASSEGFGESSYEQYF. Full variable domain (rest looked up from reference TRBV2 and TRBJ2-7): EPEVTQTPSHQVTQMGQEVILRCVPISNHLYFYWYRQILGQKVEFLVSFYNNEISEKSEIFDDQFSVERPDGSNFTLKIRSTKLEDSAMYFCASSEGFGESSYEQYFGPGTRLTVT.

In its sample, this clonotype was seen many times. The chain combines TRBV20-1 with TRBJ2-7; TRBD2 agrees at 8 bases. V lost 0 bases, J lost 2 bases, and 9 bases stayed unmatched. There are 16 residues in the CDR3. Germline V gene data show CDR1 as DFQATT and CDR2 as SNEGSKA (reference sequence). CDR3 sequence (DNA): TGCAGTGCTAGAGATTCGGGTAGCGGGGACGCCTACGAGCAGTACTTC. It yields the protein CSARDSGSGDAYEQYF.

This clonotype was detected ten times or more. The chain joins TRBV5-1 to TRBJ2-7; D not certain. Germline CDR1 and CDR2: SGHRS and YFSETQ. With 0 bases removed from V and 4 bases from J, the gap between germline ends came to 20 bases. The CDR3 is made up of 17 amino acids. For the CDR3, the DNA is TGCGCCAGCAGCTTGGATCCCTTAGGCGGCAGTTTTTACGAGCAGTACTTC. Its translation is CASSLDPLGGSFYEQYF.

This clonotype has a count of ten or more. The rearrangement links TRBV9 to TRBJ2-6; D gene unclear. Germline V gene lookup returns CDR1 SGDLS and CDR2 YYNGEE. Between the trimmed V and J ends, which lost 4 bases and 1 base, there was a span of 9 bases. The CDR3 sequence is 15 residues long. The CDR3 protein is CASSKIGSGANVLTF. DNA for the CDR3: TGTGCCAGCAGCAAAATTGGGTCTGGGGCCAACGTCCTGACTTTC. Full variable domain (missing parts from reference TRBV9 and TRBJ2-6): DSGVTQTPKHLITATGQRVTLRCSPRSGDLSVYWYQQSLDQGLQFLIQYYNGEERAKGNILERFSAQQFPDLHSELNLSSLELGDSALYFCASSKIGSGANVLTFGAGSRLTVL.

This clonotype was observed at least ten times. The gene calls are TRBV11-2 and TRBJ2-2; D may be TRBD1 (5 bases). The CDR3 contains 13 residues. The germline CDR1 and CDR2 sequences are SGHAT and FQNNGV. V lost 4 bases and J lost 6, with 9 bases in between. The CDR3 region is CASSYQGPGELFF. The CDR3 DNA follows: TGTGCCAGCAGCTACCAGGGTCCCGGGGAGCTGTTTTTT.

This clonotype was counted at least ten times. The chain carries TRBV29-1 and TRBJ1-4; no definite D call. Germline V lookup: CDR1 SQVTM, CDR2 ANQGSEA. V lost 6 bases and J lost 7, with 12 bases in between. The CDR3 is made up of 12 amino acids. CDR3 DNA: TGCAGCGTGCGCGCGGGTGGTGAAAAACTGTTTTTT. Translated, it gives CSVRAGGEKLFF.

This clonotype was seen a few times. The genes are TRBV7-9 and TRBJ1-2, with D unclear. Trimming left V 1 base short and J 7 bases short, with 10 bases between. The CDR3 is 13 amino acids. Germline values: CDR1 SEHNR, CDR2 FQNEAQ (reference sequence). The CDR3, as DNA: TGTGCCAGCAGCTTAGGGGCCGCGACTGGCTACACCTTC. As protein: CASSLGAATGYTF.

This clonotype was recorded many times. The genes are TRBV12-3 or TRBV12-4 and TRBJ1-1; D uncertain. V was pared by 4 bases and J by 0 bases, with 9 bases between. This CDR3 is built from 14 residues. In DNA, the CDR3 is TGTGCCAGCAGTTCTGGACGGATGAACACTGAAGCTTTCTTT. Translating it yields CASSSGRMNTEAFF.

This clonotype was recorded at least ten times. The chain joins TRBV7-6 to TRBJ1-5, with a tentative D call TRBD1 (5 bases). CDR1 and CDR2 (germline): SGHVS, FNYEAQ. V was shortened by 4 bases and J by 9 bases, with 10 bases between the two germline ends. CDR3 size: 12 residues. CDR3 region: CASSSPGGPQHF. In nucleotides, the CDR3 is TGTGCCAGCAGCTCCCCGGGGGGGCCCCAGCATTTT.

This clonotype was observed many times. V usage is TRBV20-1 and J usage is TRBJ1-2; TRBD1 aligns across 12 bases. The germline CDR1 and CDR2 sequences are DFQATT and SNEGSKA (reference sequence). CDR3 length: 15 amino acids. V trimming: 0 bases; J trimming: 7 bases; junction bases outside the gene matches: 6. Written as DNA, the CDR3 is TGCAGTGCTAGAGATGGGACAGGGGGCGCGGGTGGCTACACCTTC. Its protein product is CSARDGTGGAGGYTF.

This clonotype was counted many times. The junction does not match germline at one end; this may be a read error. This chain uses TRBV9 with TRBJ1-6, with D unclear. Looked up from germline, CDR1 is SGDLS and CDR2 is YYNGEE. CDR3 length: 13 residues. The DNA for the CDR3 is TGTGCCAGCAGCGTAGCTGAGTATTCACCCCTCAACTTT. It yields the protein CASSVAEYSPLNF.